The 2 T cell receptor beta chains listed next were all sequenced from one sample in a study of identical twins. TCRdb processed the 5' RACE reads anew with MiXCR; each CDR3 protein has one entry. The sample includes a few hundred thousand distinct CDR3 sequences, 9.6% of them seen just once. These sequences were also reported in another study, on yellow fever vaccine responses in identical twins.

The sequenced sample was PBMCs. The receptors here all came from a woman between 18 and 29 years old in good health.

The gene calls are TRBV12-3 or TRBV12-4 and TRBJ2-3; D not resolved. The CDR3 runs 14 residues. With 7 bases removed from V and 0 bases from J, the gap between germline ends came to 11 bases. The CDR3 bases are TGTGCCAGCACCCCGTTGGCTAGCACAGATACGCAGTATTTT. Translating it yields CASTPLASTDTQYF.

This clonotype was counted ten times or more. This chain uses TRBV7-9 with TRBJ1-2, with 11 positions matching TRBD1. Germline CDR1 is SEHNR and CDR2 is FQNEAQ (reference sequence). The trim removed 1 base at V and 8 bases at J, leaving 6 bases unmatched. The CDR3 covers 15 residues. This CDR3 reads CASSLEGTGGGGYTF. CDR3 DNA sequence: TGTGCCAGCAGCTTAGAAGGGACAGGGGGAGGCGGCTACACCTTC. Supplemented by reference TRBV7-9 and TRBJ1-2, the full variable domain reads DTGVSQNPRHKITKRGQNVTFRCDPISEHNRLYWYRQTLGQGPEFLTYFQNEAQLEKSRLLSDRFSAERPKGSFSTLEIQRTEQGDSAMYLCASSLEGTGGGGYTFGSGTRLTVV.